These T cell receptor beta chains were read from a single sample in a study of blood T cell repertoires in COVID-19. TCRdb's table, derived via immunoSEQ multiplex PCR, lists solely in-frame clones and lacks some. The data show nearly 250,000 clones, with around nine tenths seen just once and 1.5% to 2% held by the top ten. The sample taken for sequencing was peripheral blood. The receptors here all came from a woman in her fifties or sixties who had recovered from COVID-19. The CDR3 runs from the conserved cysteine through the conserved F or W. The order of the fields is V gene, CDR3 protein.

V: TRBV5-1; CDR3: CASSLGWGGAIQETQYF
V: TRBV18; CDR3: CASSPRGEAQHF
V: TRBV28; CDR3: CASQSGNTEAFF
V: TRBV5-1; CDR3: CASSWIGQRGETQYF
V: TRBV7-2; CDR3: CASRLGGGLKDTQYF
V: TRBV7-7; CDR3: CASSLGSSPNEKLFF
V: TRBV6-6; CDR3: CASSYTQGYEQYF
V: TRBV19; CDR3: CASSLPGQGGSPLHF
V: TRBV5-8; CDR3: CASSLLGGANNEQFF
V: TRBV6-5; CDR3: CASSYSTGTLNDEQFF
V: TRBV7-9; CDR3: CASSLEEGAAGNTIYF
V: TRBV3-1/TRBV3-2; CDR3: CASSRASGNTIYF
V: TRBV28; CDR3: CASRSKPFYGYTF
V: TRBV21-1; CDR3: CASRTSGVLDTQYF
V: TRBV7-3; CDR3: CASSLITGELFF
V: TRBV24-1; CDR3: CATSDGDRGGYTF
V: TRBV28; CDR3: CASSPSTGANEKLFF
V: TRBV5-1; CDR3: CASSPRGTVSYEQYF
V: TRBV28; CDR3: CASASPRWRGTDTQYF
V: TRBV5-5; CDR3: CASSLGGSSYNEQFF
V: TRBV7-9; CDR3: CASSRLAYSPLHF
V: TRBV24-1; CDR3: CATGDGQSNEKLFF